This T cell receptor (beta chain) derives from a study of read filtering for tumor transcriptome and immune sequencing. Study background: Among patients, some 17 were male and about 15 female, aged about 45 to 85 (mean approximately 60). Study conclusions and caveats: This fraction held mixed bone marrow immune cells after CD138-negative sorting.

V was trimmed by 0 bases and J by 5 bases, leaving 7 bases between them. The CDR3 totals 13 residues. The germline V gene encodes CDR1 MNHNY and CDR2 SVGAGI (reference sequence). Molecular barcoded adaptors covering alpha/delta and beta/gamma chains were used on around 400 ng RNA. One entry per CDR3 protein, called by TCRdb with MiXCR from the reads. Of roughly 90,000 distinct CDR3 sequences listed, under 25% are singletons. This clonotype was recorded many times. What it binds is unknown. The clonotype comes from a donor at least 40 years old with multiple myeloma. The rearrangement joins TRBV6-6 to TRBJ1-1; D remains ambiguous. The sequenced sample consisted of a population of CD138-negative cells sorted from bone marrow. Here the CDR3 DNA reads TGTGCCAGCAGTTACTCCGGACGTACTGAAGCTTTCTTT. It is translated as CASSYSGRTEAFF.